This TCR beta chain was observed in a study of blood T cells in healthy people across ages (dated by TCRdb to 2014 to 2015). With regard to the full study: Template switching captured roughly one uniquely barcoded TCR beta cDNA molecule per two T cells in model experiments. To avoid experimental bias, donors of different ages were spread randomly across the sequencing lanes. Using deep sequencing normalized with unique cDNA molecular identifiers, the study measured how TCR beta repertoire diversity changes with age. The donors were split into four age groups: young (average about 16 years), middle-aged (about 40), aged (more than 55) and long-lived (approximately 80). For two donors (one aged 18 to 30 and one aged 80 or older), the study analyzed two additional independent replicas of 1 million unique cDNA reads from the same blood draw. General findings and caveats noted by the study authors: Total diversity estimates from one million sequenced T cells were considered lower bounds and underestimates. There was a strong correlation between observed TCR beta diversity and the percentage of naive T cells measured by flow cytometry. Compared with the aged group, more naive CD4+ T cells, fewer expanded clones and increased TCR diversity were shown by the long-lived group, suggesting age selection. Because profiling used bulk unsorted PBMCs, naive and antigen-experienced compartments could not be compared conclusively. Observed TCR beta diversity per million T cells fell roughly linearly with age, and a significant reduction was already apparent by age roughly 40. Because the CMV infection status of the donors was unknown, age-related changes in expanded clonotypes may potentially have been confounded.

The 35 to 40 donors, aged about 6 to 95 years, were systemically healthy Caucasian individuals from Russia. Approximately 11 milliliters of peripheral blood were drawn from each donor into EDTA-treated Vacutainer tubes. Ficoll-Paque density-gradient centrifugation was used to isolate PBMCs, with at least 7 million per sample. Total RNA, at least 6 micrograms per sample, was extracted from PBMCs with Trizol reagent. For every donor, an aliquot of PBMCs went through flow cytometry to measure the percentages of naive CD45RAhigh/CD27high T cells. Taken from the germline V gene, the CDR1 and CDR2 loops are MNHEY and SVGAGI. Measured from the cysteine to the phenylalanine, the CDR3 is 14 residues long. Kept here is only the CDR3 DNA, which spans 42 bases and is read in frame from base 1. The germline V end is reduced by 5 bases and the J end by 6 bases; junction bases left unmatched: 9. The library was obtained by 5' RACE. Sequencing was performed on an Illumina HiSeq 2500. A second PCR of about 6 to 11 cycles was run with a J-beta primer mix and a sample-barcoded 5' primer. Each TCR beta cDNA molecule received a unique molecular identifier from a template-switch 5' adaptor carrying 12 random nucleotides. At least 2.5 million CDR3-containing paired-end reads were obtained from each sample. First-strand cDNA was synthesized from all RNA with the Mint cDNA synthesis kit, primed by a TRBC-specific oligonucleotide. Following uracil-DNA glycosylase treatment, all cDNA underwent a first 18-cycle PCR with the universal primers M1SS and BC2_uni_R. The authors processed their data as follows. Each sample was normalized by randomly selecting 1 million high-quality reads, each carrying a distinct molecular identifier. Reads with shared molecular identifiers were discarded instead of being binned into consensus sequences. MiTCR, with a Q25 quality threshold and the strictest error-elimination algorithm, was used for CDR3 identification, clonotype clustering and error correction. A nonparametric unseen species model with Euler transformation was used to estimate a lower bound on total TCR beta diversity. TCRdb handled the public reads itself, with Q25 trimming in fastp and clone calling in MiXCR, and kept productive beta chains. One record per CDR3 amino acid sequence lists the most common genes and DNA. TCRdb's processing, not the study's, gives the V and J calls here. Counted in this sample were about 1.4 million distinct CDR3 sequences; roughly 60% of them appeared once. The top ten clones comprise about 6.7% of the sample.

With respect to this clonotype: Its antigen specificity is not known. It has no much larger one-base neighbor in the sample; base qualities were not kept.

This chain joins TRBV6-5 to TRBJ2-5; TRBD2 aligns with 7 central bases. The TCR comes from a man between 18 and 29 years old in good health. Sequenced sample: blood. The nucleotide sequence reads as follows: TGTGCCAGCAGTATGGGGGGGACCTCGAAGACCCAGTACTTC. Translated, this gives CASSMGGTSKTQYF.